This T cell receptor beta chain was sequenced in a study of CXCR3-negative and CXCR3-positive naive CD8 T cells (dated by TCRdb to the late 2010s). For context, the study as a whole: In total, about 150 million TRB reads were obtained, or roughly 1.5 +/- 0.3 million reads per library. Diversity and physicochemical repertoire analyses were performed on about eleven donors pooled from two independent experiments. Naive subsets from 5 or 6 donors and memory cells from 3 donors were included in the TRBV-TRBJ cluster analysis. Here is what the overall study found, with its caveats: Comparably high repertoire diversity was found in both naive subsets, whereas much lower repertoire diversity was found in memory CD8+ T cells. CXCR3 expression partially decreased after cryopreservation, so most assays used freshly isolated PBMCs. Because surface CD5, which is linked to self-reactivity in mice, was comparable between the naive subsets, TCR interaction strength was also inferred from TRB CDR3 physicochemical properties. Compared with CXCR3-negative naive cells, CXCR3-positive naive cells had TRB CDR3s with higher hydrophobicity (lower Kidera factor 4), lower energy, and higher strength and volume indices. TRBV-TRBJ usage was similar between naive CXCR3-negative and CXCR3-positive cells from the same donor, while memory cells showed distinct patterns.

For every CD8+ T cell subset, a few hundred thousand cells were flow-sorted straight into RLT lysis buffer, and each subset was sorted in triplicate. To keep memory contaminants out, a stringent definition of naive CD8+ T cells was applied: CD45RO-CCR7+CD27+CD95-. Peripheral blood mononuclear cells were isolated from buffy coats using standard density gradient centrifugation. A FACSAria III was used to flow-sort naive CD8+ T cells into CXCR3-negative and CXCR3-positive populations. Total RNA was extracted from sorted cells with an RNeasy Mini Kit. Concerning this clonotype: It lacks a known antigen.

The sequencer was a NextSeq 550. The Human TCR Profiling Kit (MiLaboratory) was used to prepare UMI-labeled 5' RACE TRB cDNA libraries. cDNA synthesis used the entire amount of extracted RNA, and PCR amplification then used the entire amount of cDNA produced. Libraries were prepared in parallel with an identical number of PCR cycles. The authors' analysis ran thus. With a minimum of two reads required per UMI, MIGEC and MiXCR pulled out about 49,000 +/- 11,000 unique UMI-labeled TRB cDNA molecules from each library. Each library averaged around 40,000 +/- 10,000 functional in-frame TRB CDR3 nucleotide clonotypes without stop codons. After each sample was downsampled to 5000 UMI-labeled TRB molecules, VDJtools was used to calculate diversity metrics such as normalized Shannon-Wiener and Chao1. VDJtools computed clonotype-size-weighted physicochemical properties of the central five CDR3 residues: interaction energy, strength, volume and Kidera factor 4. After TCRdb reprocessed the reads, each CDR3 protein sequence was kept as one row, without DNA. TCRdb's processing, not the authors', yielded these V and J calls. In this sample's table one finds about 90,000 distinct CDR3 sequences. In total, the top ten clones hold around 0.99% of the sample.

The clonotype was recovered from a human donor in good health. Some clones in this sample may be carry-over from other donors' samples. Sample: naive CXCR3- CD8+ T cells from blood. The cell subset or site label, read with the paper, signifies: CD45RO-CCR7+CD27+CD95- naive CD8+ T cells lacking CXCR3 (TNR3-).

This receptor has the CDR3 CASSFRAGAEQYF. The chain is made from TRBV28 and TRBJ2-7; the TCRdb D gene call, TRBD1, has no DNA to confirm it. From the germline V gene, CDR1 is MDHEN and CDR2 is SYDVKM. The CDR3, cysteine through phenylalanine, is 13 amino acids long. No DNA has been recorded.